This T cell receptor (beta chain) is from a study of cytomegalovirus exposure and HLA in healthy donors. The CDR3 extends over 15 amino acids. V lost 7 bases and J lost 0; bases outside the gene matches: 8. CDR1 and CDR2 from the germline V gene are SGHVS and FQNEAQ. The data were produced by immunoSEQ multiplex PCR, yet TCRdb's version contains in-frame clones alone and is incomplete. Of 120,000 to 150,000 clones listed, about nine tenths were seen once; the top ten hold roughly 4.5%. The material sequenced was PBMCs. This TCR was sampled from a man aged 18 to 29 in good health and CMV-seropositive. The chain links TRBV7-8 to TRBJ1-1; 7 bases match TRBD1. Written as DNA, the CDR3 is TGTGCCAGCACCCCCGCCCAGGGGGTGAACACTGAAGCTTTCTTT. Translated: CASTPAQGVNTEAFF.